The T cell receptor beta chain described here comes from a study of T-cell reconstitution after alpha-beta-depleted transplantation in children (dated by TCRdb to between 2015 and 2016). A note on the overall study: T-cell immune reconstitution after TCRalphabeta/CD19-depleted allogeneic hematopoietic cell transplantation in children was quantitatively tracked in the study by means of TCR repertoire profiling.

The treatment or condition tag for this specimen amounts to: allogeneic hematopoietic cell transplantation with graft depleted of TCRalphabeta T cells and CD19 B cells. TCRalphabeta/CD19-depleted allogeneic hematopoietic cell grafts were given to the transplant recipients, all of whom were children. Paper-wide results and their limitations: The high TCRbeta diversity at day 60 in some patients was ascribed to recipient T cells and intrathymic progenitors that had survived conditioning. The apparently early alphabetaT-cell count recovery about two months after transplant was reportedly dependent on only several hundred rapidly expanded clones derived from non-depleted graft cells. Hyperexpanded clone frequencies declined over subsequent months; after one year, T-cell counts and TCRbeta diversity were mostly attributed to newly produced T cells.

Libraries were built with PCR. The sample was run on an Illumina HiSeq 2500. TCR libraries were prepared with molecular barcoding, using unique molecular identifiers to normalize TCRbeta repertoire quantification. TCRdb reanalyzed the raw reads on its own, using fastp at Q25 for trimming and MiXCR for clone calling, and kept in-frame beta chains. For every CDR3 protein sequence, its rows merge into one entry that carries the most common genes and DNA. The sample contains about a million distinct CDR3 sequences, 25% to 35% of them found a single time. The biggest ten clones account for roughly 30% of the sample. Germline trimming: 8 bases from V, 0 bases from J; junction bases outside gene matches: 6. From the cysteine through the phenylalanine, the CDR3 covers 14 amino acids. The retained sequence is limited to the CDR3, 42 bases, with the frame set at the first base. Per the germline V gene, MNHNS is the CDR1 and SASEGT is the CDR2.

To note about this clonotype: It lacks a known antigen. There are no base qualities to consult, and no much larger clone falls within one base.

This sequence was found in a boy in the first two years of life who had a stem cell transplant for SCID, so the T cells may come from the graft donor. Sequencing was performed on PBMCs, mostly from graft donor cells, taken 360 days after TCRalphabeta/CD19-depleted stem cell transplant. The rearranged chain carries TRBV6-1 and TRBJ2-5, with 7 bases matching TRBD1. The DNA reads TGTGCCAGCTCTCGAGGGGGCCACCAAGAGACCCAGTACTTC. Translated, it reads CASSRGGHQETQYF.